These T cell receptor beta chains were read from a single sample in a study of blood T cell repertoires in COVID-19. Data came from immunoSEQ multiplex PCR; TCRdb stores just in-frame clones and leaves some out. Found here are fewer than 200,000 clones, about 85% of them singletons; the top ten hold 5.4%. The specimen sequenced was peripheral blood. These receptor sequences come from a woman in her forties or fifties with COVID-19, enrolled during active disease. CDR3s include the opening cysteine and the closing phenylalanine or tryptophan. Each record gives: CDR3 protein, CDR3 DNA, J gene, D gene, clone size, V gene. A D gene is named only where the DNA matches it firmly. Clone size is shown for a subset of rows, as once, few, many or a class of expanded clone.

CASSLHGQDEKLFF | TGTGCCAGCAGCTTACATGGACAAGACGAAAAACTGTTTTTT | TRBJ1-4 | . | . | TRBV11-1
CASSKVRGTLRGGPTGELFF | TGTGCCAGCAGCAAAGTGAGAGGGACCCTACGGGGGGGCCCCACCGGGGAGCTGTTTTTT | TRBJ2-2 | . | . | TRBV21-1
CASRLQGASGNTIYF | TGTGCCAGCAGATTACAGGGGGCATCTGGAAACACCATATATTTT | TRBJ1-3 | TRBD1 | . | TRBV6-5
CASRAGGYNSPLHF | TGTGCCAGCAGGGCAGGGGGGTATAATTCACCCCTCCACTTT | TRBJ1-6 | TRBD1 | . | TRBV6-5
CAAGQGPTEAFF | TGTGCCGCCGGACAGGGGCCCACTGAAGCTTTCTTT | TRBJ1-1 | TRBD1 | few | TRBV10-3
CASSQGPGQGEQFF | TGCGCCAGCAGCCAAGGACCGGGACAGGGTGAGCAGTTCTTC | TRBJ2-1 | TRBD1 | . | TRBV4-3
CASSWLGADYEQYF | TGTGCCAGCAGTTGGTTGGGGGCCGACTACGAGCAGTACTTC | TRBJ2-7 | . | . | TRBV6-5
CASSLGQVASTDTQYF | TGCGCCAGCAGCTTGGGTCAGGTCGCTAGCACAGATACGCAGTATTTT | TRBJ2-3 | . | . | TRBV5-1
CTSSQKSSGGGMQETQYF | TGCACCAGCAGCCAAAAATCTAGCGGGGGGGGAATGCAAGAGACCCAGTACTTC | TRBJ2-5 | . | . | TRBV1
CASTLQGLGTEAFF | TGTGCCAGTACCTTACAGGGTTTGGGCACTGAAGCTTTCTTT | TRBJ1-1 | . | . | TRBV19
CASSEFVNEKLFF | TGTGCCAGCAGTGAGTTCGTTAATGAAAAACTGTTTTTT | TRBJ1-4 | . | . | TRBV2